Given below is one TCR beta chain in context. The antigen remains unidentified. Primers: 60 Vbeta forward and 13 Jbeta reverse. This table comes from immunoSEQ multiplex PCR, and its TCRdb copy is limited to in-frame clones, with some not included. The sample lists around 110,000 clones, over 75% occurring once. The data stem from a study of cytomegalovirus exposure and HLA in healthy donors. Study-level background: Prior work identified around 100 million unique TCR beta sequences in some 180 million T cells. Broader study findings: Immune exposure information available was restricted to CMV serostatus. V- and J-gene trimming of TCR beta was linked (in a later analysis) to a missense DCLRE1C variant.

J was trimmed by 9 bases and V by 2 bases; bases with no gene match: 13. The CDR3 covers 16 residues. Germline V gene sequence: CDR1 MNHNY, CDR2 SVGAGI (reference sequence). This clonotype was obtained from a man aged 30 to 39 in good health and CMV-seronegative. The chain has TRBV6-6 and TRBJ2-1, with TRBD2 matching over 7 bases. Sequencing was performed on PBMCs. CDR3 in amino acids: CASSYPPRGGPIEQFF. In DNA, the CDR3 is TGTGCCAGCAGTTACCCGCCCCGCGGGGGTCCAATTGAGCAGTTCTTC.